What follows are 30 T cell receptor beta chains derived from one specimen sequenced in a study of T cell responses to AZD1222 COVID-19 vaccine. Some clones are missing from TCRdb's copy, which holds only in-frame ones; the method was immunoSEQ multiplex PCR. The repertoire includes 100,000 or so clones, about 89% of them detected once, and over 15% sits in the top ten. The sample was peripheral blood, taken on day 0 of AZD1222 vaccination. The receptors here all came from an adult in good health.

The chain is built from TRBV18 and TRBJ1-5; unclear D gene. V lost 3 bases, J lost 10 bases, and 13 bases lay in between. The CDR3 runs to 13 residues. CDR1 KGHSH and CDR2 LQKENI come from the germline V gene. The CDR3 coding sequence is TGTGCCAGCTCACCCGAAGGAAATTTTCCCCAGCATTTT. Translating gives CASSPEGNFPQHF.

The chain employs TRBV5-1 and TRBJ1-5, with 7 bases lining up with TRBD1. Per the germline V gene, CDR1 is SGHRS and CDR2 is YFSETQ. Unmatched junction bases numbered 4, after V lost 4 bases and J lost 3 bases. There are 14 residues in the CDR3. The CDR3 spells CASSPGTDNQPQHF. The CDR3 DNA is TGCGCCAGCAGCCCCGGGACAGACAATCAGCCCCAGCATTTT.

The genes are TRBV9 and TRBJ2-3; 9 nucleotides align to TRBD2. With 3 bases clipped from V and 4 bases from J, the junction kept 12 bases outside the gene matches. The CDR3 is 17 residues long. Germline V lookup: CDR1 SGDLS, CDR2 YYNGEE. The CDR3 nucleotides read TGTGCCAGCAGCGAACGACTTCTAGCGGGGAGGTCAGATACGCAGTATTTT. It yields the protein CASSERLLAGRSDTQYF.

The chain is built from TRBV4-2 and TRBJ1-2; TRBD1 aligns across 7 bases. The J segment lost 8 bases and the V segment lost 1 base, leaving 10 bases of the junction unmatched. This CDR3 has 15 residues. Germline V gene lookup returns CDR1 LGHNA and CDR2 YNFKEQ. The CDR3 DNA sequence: TGTGCCAGCAGCCAAGCTTTGAGGGGGCGAGAAGGCTACACCTTC. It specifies CASSQALRGREGYTF.

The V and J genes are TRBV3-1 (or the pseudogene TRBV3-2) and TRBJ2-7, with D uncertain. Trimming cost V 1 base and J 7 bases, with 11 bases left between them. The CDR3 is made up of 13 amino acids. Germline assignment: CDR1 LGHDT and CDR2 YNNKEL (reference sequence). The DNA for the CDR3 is TGTGCCAGCAGCCAAGTTGGGGTAGGAGAGCAGTACTTC. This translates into CASSQVGVGEQYF.

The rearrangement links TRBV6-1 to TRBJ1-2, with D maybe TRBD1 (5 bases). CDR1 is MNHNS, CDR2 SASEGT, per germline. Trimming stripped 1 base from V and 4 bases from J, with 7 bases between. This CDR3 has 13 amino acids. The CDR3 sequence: CASSEDRLYGYTF. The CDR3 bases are TGTGCCAGCAGTGAAGACAGGCTCTATGGCTACACCTTC.

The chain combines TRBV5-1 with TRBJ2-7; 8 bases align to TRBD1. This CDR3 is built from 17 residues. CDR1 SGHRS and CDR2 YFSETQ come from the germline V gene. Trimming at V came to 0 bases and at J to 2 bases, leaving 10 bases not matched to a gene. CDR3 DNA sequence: TGCGCCAGCAGCTTGGTGGCGGACAGGGTCGGCCCCTACGAGCAGTACTTC. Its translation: CASSLVADRVGPYEQYF. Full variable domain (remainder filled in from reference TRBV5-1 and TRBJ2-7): KAGVTQTPRYLIKTRGQQVTLSCSPISGHRSVSWYQQTPGQGLQFLFEYFSETQRNKGNFPGRFSGRQFSNSRSEMNVSTLELGDSALYLCASSLVADRVGPYEQYFGPGTRLTVT.

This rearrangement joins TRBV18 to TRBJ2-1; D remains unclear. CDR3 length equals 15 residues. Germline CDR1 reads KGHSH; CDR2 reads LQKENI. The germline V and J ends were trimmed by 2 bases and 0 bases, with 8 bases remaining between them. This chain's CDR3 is CASSPAASSYNEQFF. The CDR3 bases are TGTGCCAGCTCACCAGCGGCGAGCTCCTACAATGAGCAGTTCTTC.

The CDR3 sequence is CASSWGQGVITEAFF. The CDR3 coding sequence is TGTGCCAGCAGTTGGGGACAGGGGGTGATTACTGAAGCTTTCTTT. The rearrangement uses TRBV27 and TRBJ1-1, with TRBD1 identical over 11 bases. V dropped 4 bases and J dropped 5; count of bases not matched to a gene: 6. Germline CDR1 is MNHEY and CDR2 is SMNVEV (reference sequence). CDR3 length: 15 amino acids.

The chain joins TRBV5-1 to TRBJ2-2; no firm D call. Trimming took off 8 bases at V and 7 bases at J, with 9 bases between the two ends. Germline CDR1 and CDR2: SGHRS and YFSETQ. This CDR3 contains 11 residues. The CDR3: CASLMGGELFF. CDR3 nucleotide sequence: TGCGCCAGTCTCATGGGCGGGGAGCTGTTTTTT.

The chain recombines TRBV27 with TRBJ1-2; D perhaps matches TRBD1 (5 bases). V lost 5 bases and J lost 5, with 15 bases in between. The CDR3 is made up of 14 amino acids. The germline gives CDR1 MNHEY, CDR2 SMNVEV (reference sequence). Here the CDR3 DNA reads TGTGCCAGCAGTCCCGGGGGAAACGTGTATGGCTACACCTTC. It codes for CASSPGGNVYGYTF.

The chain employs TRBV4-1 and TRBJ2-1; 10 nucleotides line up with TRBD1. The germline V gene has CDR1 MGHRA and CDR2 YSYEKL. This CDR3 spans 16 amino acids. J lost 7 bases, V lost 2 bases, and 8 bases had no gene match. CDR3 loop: CASSQTGTGARNEQFF. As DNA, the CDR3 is TGCGCCAGCAGCCAAACCGGGACAGGGGCGAGGAATGAGCAGTTCTTC.

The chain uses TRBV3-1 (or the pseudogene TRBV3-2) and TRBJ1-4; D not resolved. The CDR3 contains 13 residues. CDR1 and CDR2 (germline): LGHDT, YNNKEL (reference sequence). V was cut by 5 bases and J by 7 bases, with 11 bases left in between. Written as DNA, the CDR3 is TGTGCCAGCAGCTCCCATGGTGGTGAAAAACTGTTTTTT. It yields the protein CASSSHGGEKLFF.

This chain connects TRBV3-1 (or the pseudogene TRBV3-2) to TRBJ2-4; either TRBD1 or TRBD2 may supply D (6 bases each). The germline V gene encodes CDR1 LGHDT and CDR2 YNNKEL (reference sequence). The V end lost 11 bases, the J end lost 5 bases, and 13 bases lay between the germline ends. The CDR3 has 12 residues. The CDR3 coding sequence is TGTGCCGCAGGTAGGGGGGAAAACATTCAGTACTTC. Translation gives CAAGRGENIQYF.

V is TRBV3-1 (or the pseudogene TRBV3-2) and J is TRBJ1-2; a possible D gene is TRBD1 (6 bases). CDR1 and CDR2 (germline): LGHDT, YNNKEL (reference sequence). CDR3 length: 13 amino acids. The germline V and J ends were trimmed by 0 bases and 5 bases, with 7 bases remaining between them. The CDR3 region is CASSQEGTYGYTF. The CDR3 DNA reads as TGTGCCAGCAGCCAAGAAGGGACATATGGCTACACCTTC.

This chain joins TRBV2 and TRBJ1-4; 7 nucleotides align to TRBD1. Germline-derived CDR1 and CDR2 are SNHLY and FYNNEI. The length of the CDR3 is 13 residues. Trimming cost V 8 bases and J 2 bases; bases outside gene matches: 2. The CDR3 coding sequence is TGTGCCAGCCAACAGGGGACTAATGAAAAACTGTTTTTT. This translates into CASQQGTNEKLFF.

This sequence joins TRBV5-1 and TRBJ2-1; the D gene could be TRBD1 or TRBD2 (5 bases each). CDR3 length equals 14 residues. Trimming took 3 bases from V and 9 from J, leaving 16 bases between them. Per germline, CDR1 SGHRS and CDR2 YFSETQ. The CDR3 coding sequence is TGCGCCAGCAGCTCCGGGACGCCAGGAGCTGAGCAGTTCTTC. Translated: CASSSGTPGAEQFF.

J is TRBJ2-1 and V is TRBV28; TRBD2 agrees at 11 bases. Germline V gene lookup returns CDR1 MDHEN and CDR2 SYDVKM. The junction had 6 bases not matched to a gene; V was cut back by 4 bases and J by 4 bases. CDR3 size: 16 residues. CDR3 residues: CASSSPTSGSYNEQFF. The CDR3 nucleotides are TGTGCCAGCAGTTCCCCCACTAGCGGGAGTTACAATGAGCAGTTCTTC. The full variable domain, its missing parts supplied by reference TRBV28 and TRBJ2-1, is DVKVTQSSRYLVKRTGEKVFLECVQDMDHENMFWYRQDPGLGLRLIYFSYDVKMKEKGDIPEGYSVSREKKERFSLILESASTNQTSMYLCASSSPTSGSYNEQFFGPGTRLTVL.

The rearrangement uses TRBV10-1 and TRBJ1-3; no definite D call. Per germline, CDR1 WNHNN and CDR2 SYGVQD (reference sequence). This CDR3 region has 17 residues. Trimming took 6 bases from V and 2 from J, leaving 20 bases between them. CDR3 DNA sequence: TGCGCCAGCAGCAGAGGGCCAGACAAAGCGGCTGGAAACACCATATATTTT. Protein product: CASSRGPDKAAGNTIYF.

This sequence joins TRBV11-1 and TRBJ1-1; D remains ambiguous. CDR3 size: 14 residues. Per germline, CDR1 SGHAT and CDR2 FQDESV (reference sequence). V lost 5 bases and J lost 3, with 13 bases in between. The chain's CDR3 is CASSRYQRDTEAFF. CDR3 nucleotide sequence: TGTGCCAGCAGCCGGTACCAGCGGGACACTGAAGCTTTCTTT.

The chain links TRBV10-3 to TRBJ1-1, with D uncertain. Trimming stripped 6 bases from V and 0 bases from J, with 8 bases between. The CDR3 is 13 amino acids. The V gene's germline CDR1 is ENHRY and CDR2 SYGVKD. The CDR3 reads CAISGGVNTEAFF. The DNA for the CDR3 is TGTGCCATCAGCGGCGGGGTGAACACTGAAGCTTTCTTT.

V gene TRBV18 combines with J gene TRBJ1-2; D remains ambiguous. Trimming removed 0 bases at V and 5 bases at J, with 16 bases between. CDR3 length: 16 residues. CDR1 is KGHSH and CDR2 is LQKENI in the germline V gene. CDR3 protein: CASSPPAGANVYGYTF. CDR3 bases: TGTGCCAGCTCACCACCAGCCGGAGCAAACGTTTATGGCTACACCTTC. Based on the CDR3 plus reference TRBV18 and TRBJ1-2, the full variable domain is NAGVMQNPRHLVRRRGQEARLRCSPMKGHSHVYWYRQLPEEGLKFMVYLQKENIIDESGMPKERFSAEFPKEGPSILRIQQVVRGDSAAYFCASSPPAGANVYGYTFGSGTRLTVV.

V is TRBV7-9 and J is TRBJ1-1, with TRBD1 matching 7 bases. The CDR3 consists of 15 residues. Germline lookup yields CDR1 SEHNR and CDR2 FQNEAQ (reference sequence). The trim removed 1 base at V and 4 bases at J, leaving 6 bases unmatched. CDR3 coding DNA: TGTGCCAGCAGCTTAGTAGGGGGCCAAGGCACTGAAGCTTTCTTT. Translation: CASSLVGGQGTEAFF.

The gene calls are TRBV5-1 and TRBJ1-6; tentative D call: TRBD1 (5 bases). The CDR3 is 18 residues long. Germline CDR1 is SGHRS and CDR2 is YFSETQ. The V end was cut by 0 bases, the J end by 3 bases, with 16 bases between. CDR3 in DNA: TGCGCCAGCAGCTTGGTAGACAGTTGGGGTCTCTATAATTCACCCCTCCACTTT. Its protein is CASSLVDSWGLYNSPLHF.

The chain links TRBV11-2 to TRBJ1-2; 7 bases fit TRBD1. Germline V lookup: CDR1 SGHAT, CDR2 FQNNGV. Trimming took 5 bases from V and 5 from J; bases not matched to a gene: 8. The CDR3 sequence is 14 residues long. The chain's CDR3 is CASSQGGASYGYTF. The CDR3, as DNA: TGTGCCAGCAGCCAGGGGGGGGCAAGTTATGGCTACACCTTC. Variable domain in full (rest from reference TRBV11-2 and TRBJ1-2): EAGVAQSPRYKIIEKRQSVAFWCNPISGHATLYWYQQILGQGPKLLIQFQNNGVVDDSQLPKDRFSAERLKGVDSTLKIQPAKLEDSAVYLCASSQGGASYGYTFGSGTRLTVV.

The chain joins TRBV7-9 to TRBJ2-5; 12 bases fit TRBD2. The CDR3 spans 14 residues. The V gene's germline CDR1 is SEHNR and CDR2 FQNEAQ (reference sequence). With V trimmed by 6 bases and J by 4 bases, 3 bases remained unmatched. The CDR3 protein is CASRKLAGGETQYF. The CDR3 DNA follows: TGTGCCAGCAGAAAACTAGCGGGAGGAGAGACCCAGTACTTC.

The CDR3 DNA is TGTGCCAGTAGTATAGAACGACTAGCGGCCCATAGGGATACGCAGTATTTT. Its translation is CASSIERLAAHRDTQYF. The chain joins TRBV19 to TRBJ2-3; 9 positions match TRBD2. CDR3 length equals 17 residues. After removal of 0 bases from V and 6 bases from J, the junction contained 10 bases not matched to a gene. Germline values: CDR1 LNHDA, CDR2 SQIVND (reference sequence).

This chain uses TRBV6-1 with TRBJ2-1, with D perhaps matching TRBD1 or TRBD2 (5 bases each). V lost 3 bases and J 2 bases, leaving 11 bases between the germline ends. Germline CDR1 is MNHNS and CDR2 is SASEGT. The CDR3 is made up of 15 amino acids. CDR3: CASSDLGTTYNEQFF. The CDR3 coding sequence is TGTGCCAGCAGTGATCTCGGGACGACCTACAATGAGCAGTTCTTC.

The DNA of the CDR3 is TGTGCCAGCAGCCAAGAAGTATCAGGTTACGAGCAGTACTTC. Residues: CASSQEVSGYEQYF. V is TRBV3-1 (or the pseudogene TRBV3-2) and J is TRBJ2-7; D gene uncertain. CDR1 is LGHDT, CDR2 YNNKEL, per germline (reference sequence). This CDR3 is 14 amino acids long. Trimming removed 0 bases from V and 4 bases from J, with 10 bases in between.

The CDR3 DNA reads as TGTGCCAGCAGACTTCCGGGAGGTTATCAGCCCCAGCATTTT. Translating it yields CASRLPGGYQPQHF. The chain links TRBV2 to TRBJ1-5; no clear D. This CDR3 has 14 residues. Germline lookup yields CDR1 SNHLY and CDR2 FYNNEI. V lost 6 bases to trimming and J lost 5 bases, with 14 bases between them.